The 25 T cell receptor beta chains listed next were all sequenced from one sample in a study of shared clonotypes between healthy human individuals. Measured with immunoSEQ multiplex PCR; TCRdb has only the in-frame clones, and not every one. Among a few million clones, around 94% were seen once, and the ten largest hold roughly 0.13%. The source material was naive CD4+ T cells sorted from blood. Noted subset: CD45RA+ positively selected. These receptors all stem from a man younger than 30 in good health.

V and J are TRBV5-4 and TRBJ2-5; D unresolved. Germline V gives CDR1 SGHNT, CDR2 YYREEE (reference sequence). The CDR3 has 16 residues. V gave up 4 bases and J gave up 1 base, with 17 bases separating them. The CDR3 spells CASSLGDPHAQETQYF. In DNA form, the CDR3 reads TGTGCCAGCAGCCTTGGGGATCCACACGCCCAAGAGACCCAGTACTTC.

V gene TRBV11-2 combines with J gene TRBJ2-5, with a weak D call TRBD1 (5 bases). The V and J ends lost 5 bases and 2 bases respectively, with 21 bases between them. Per the germline V gene, CDR1 is SGHAT and CDR2 is FQNNGV. The CDR3 has 17 residues. The CDR3 DNA reads TGTGCCAGCAGCGGAAGGGGCAGGGAATCCACACAAGAGACCCAGTACTTC. Its translation: CASSGRGRESTQETQYF.

Regarding this clone: The same CDR3 arises from other DNA sequences in this sample as well. The rearrangement uses TRBV18 and TRBJ1-6, with 8 bases aligning to TRBD1. The CDR3 runs to 16 residues. With V trimmed by 3 bases and J by 5 bases, 6 bases remained unmatched. Germline CDR1 reads KGHSH; CDR2 reads LQKENI. As DNA, the CDR3 is TGTGCCAGCTCACCCTTAGGACAGGGCAATAATTCACCCCTCCACTTT. This sequence encodes CASSPLGQGNNSPLHF.

V usage is TRBV20-1 and J usage is TRBJ1-5; possibly TRBD1 for D (5 bases). The CDR3 is made up of 11 amino acids. Germline CDR1 is DFQATT and CDR2 is SNEGSKA (reference sequence). Trimming removed 5 bases at V and 5 bases at J, with 7 bases between. CDR3 sequence: CSALQDQPQHF. The CDR3 DNA reads TGCAGTGCTTTACAGGATCAGCCCCAGCATTTT.

V usage is TRBV5-5 and J usage is TRBJ2-5, with D possibly being TRBD2 (6 bases). CDR1 is SGHKS and CDR2 is YYEKEE in the germline V gene (reference sequence). The CDR3 is 14 amino acids. Between the trimmed V and J ends, which lost 2 bases and 4 bases, there was a span of 12 bases. The CDR3 protein is CASSFPAGLETQYF. The DNA for the CDR3 is TGTGCCAGCAGCTTCCCGGCGGGGTTAGAGACCCAGTACTTC.

The chain recombines TRBV5-8 with TRBJ2-3, with TRBD2 matching 11 bases. After removal of 1 base from V and 9 bases from J, the junction contained 7 bases not matched to a gene. The germline CDR1 and CDR2 sequences are SGHTS and YDEGEE. The CDR3 contains 15 residues. In DNA, the CDR3 is TGTGCCAGCAGCTTGAGGCTAGCGGGGGGAGGCACGCAGTATTTT. This encodes CASSLRLAGGGTQYF.

This chain connects TRBV6-6 to TRBJ1-2; 8 bases map to TRBD1. CDR1 is MNHNY, CDR2 SVGAGI, per germline (reference sequence). The V and J ends lost 2 bases and 0 bases, in that order; junction bases with no gene match: 5. This CDR3 contains 16 residues. CDR3 sequence: CASSYGQGQANYGYTF. The CDR3 DNA reads as TGTGCCAGCAGTTACGGACAGGGACAGGCTAACTATGGCTACACCTTC.

This clone is a singleton in its sample. Other DNA sequences of this sample code for an identical CDR3. J is TRBJ2-1 and V is TRBV18, with 7 nucleotides matching TRBD1. CDR1 and CDR2 (germline): KGHSH, LQKENI. The V gene end was trimmed by 3 bases and the J gene end by 3 bases; junction bases not matched to a gene: 2. The CDR3 is 14 residues long. The CDR3, as DNA: TGTGCCAGCTCACCCCGGACAGGCTACAATGAGCAGTTCTTC. This gives the protein CASSPRTGYNEQFF.

Regarding this clone: In the same sample, other DNA sequences code for this CDR3. The chain carries TRBV30 and TRBJ1-4, with D unresolved. V lost 1 base and J lost 7, with 7 bases in between. Germline V CDR1 and CDR2: GTSNPN, SVGIG (reference sequence). The CDR3 is 12 residues long. The CDR3 DNA sequence: TGTGCCTGGAGTGCGGGTCCTGAAAAACTGTTTTTT. Protein product: CAWSAGPEKLFF.

The rearrangement links TRBV13 to TRBJ2-5, with TRBD2 identical over 10 bases. CDR1 is PRHDT and CDR2 is FYEKMQ in the germline V gene (reference sequence). This CDR3 is built from 18 residues. Trimming at V came to 1 base and at J to 4 bases, leaving 12 bases not matched to a gene. Here the CDR3 reads CASSLAPAGGPLLETQYF. CDR3 DNA sequence: TGTGCCAGCAGCTTAGCTCCAGCGGGAGGGCCTTTGTTAGAGACCCAGTACTTC. Full variable domain (rest looked up from reference TRBV13 and TRBJ2-5): AAGVIQSPRHLIKEKRETATLKCYPIPRHDTVYWYQQGPGQDPQFLISFYEKMQSDKGSIPDRFSAQQFSDYHSELNMSSLELGDSALYFCASSLAPAGGPLLETQYFGPGTRLLVL.

The chain employs TRBV10-3 and TRBJ1-5, with 7 positions matching TRBD1. This CDR3 contains 15 residues. V lost 0 bases, J lost 7 bases, and 6 bases stayed unmatched. The germline CDR1 and CDR2 sequences are ENHRY and SYGVKD. The CDR3 coding sequence is TGTGCCATCAGTGAGTCTGGCAGGGGGGCGCAGCCCCAGCATTTT. Protein: CAISESGRGAQPQHF.

The chain joins TRBV5-8 to TRBJ1-2, with D perhaps matching TRBD1 (6 bases). With 1 base removed from V and 7 bases from J, the gap between germline ends came to 20 bases. Germline V gives CDR1 SGHTS, CDR2 YDEGEE. This CDR3 is 16 amino acids long. The CDR3, as DNA: TGTGCCAGCAGCTTGAAGGGGGACGCCCCCGGTTCTGGCTACACCTTC. It specifies CASSLKGDAPGSGYTF.

The chain carries TRBV19 and TRBJ1-4, with D tentatively TRBD1 (5 bases). V lost 5 bases, J lost 0 bases, and 13 bases lay in between. CDR3 length: 16 residues. CDR1 and CDR2 (germline): LNHDA, SQIVND (reference sequence). CDR3 loop: CASSLRQLPTNEKLFF. CDR3 DNA: TGTGCCAGTAGTCTCCGACAGCTTCCAACTAATGAAAAACTGTTTTTT.

DNA of the CDR3: TGTGCCAGCAACAGGAATAGCAATCAGCCCCAGCATTTT. Residues: CASNRNSNQPQHF. The chain has TRBV6-1 and TRBJ1-5, with a tentative D call TRBD1 (5 bases). The ends were cut back, 7 bases at V and 0 bases at J, with 7 bases in the middle. This CDR3 has 13 residues. The germline CDR1 and CDR2 sequences are MNHNS and SASEGT.

The rearrangement links TRBV27 to TRBJ2-7, with D possibly being TRBD1 or TRBD2 (6 bases each). This CDR3 is 15 amino acids long. CDR1 is MNHEY and CDR2 is SMNVEV in the germline V gene (reference sequence). Trimming stripped 5 bases from V and 4 bases from J, with 18 bases between. The CDR3 spells CASSPRGPGSYEQYF. The CDR3 DNA is TGTGCCAGCAGTCCACGGGGGCCTGGGAGTTACGAGCAGTACTTC.

This clone showed up just a few times. The chain has TRBV7-8 and TRBJ2-7, with D possibly TRBD2 on 6 matching bases. Between the trimmed V and J ends, which lost 4 bases and 3 bases, there was a span of 7 bases. CDR1 is SGHVS and CDR2 is FQNEAQ in the germline V gene. This CDR3 is 12 amino acids long. CDR3 loop: CASSSSVYEQYF. The CDR3 DNA sequence: TGTGCCAGCAGCTCTAGCGTCTACGAGCAGTACTTC.

To note about this clone: Other DNA variants within this sample encode the same CDR3. This chain joins TRBV18 and TRBJ1-3, with D maybe TRBD1 (5 bases). Trimming stripped 3 bases from V and 4 bases from J, with 10 bases between. The CDR3 consists of 14 residues. The germline V gene has CDR1 KGHSH and CDR2 LQKENI. The CDR3 DNA reads as TGTGCCAGCTCACCCCTCGGGGCCGGAAACACCATATATTTT. Its translation is CASSPLGAGNTIYF.

The CDR3 is CASGTDSYEQYF. The DNA of the CDR3 is TGCGCCAGCGGGACAGACTCCTACGAGCAGTACTTC. The V and J genes are TRBV5-1 and TRBJ2-7; 7 nucleotides line up with TRBD1. CDR3 size: 12 residues. V was pared by 7 bases and J by 0 bases, with 1 base of the junction left unmatched. In germline, CDR1 is SGHRS, CDR2 YFSETQ.

This clone was detected once. In the same sample, other DNA sequences code for this CDR3. The CDR3 reads CASSVGSGAQETQYF. As DNA, the CDR3 is TGTGCCAGCAGCGTAGGGTCGGGGGCCCAAGAGACCCAGTACTTC. The chain employs TRBV9 and TRBJ2-5; the D gene could be TRBD1 or TRBD2 (6 bases each). The V gene's germline CDR1 is SGDLS and CDR2 YYNGEE. V lost 0 bases, J lost 1 base, and 10 bases lay in between. The CDR3 is 15 amino acids. Supplemented by reference TRBV9 and TRBJ2-5, the full variable domain reads DSGVTQTPKHLITATGQRVTLRCSPRSGDLSVYWYQQSLDQGLQFLIQYYNGEERAKGNILERFSAQQFPDLHSELNLSSLELGDSALYFCASSVGSGAQETQYFGPGTRLLVL.

This clone was recorded a few times. The chain is built from TRBV5-4 and TRBJ1-4; tentative D call: TRBD1 (6 bases). The V gene lost 3 bases and the J gene lost 7 bases, with 10 bases spanning the gap. The CDR3 loop spans 13 amino acids. Germline V gives CDR1 SGHNT, CDR2 YYREEE (reference sequence). In DNA, the CDR3 is TGTGCCAGCAGCTCCGGACAGTTTGAAAAACTGTTTTTT. Translation gives CASSSGQFEKLFF.

The J gene is TRBJ2-3, the V gene TRBV6-5; unclear D gene. In germline, CDR1 is MNHEY, CDR2 SVGAGI. The length of the CDR3 is 14 residues. The ends were cut back, 8 bases at V and 1 base at J, with 13 bases in the middle. CDR3 protein: CASVGSTGTDTQYF. The CDR3 DNA reads TGTGCCAGCGTCGGTAGCACGGGCACAGATACGCAGTATTTT.

V gene TRBV2 combines with J gene TRBJ2-1, with D possibly called TRBD1 or TRBD2 (6 bases each). Trimming removed 3 bases at V and 0 bases at J, with 9 bases between. The germline gives CDR1 SNHLY, CDR2 FYNNEI. This CDR3 is 15 amino acids long. The CDR3 region is CASSDEGGSYNEQFF. The CDR3 DNA is TGTGCCAGCAGTGACGAGGGGGGCTCCTACAATGAGCAGTTCTTC.

V and J are TRBV6-4 and TRBJ1-5; no firm D call. V lost 7 bases, J lost 1 base, and 5 bases lay in between. Per germline, CDR1 MRHNA and CDR2 SNTAGT. This CDR3 comprises 12 residues. In DNA form, the CDR3 reads TGTGCCAGCAAAAGGAGCAATCAGCCCCAGCATTTT. Amino acid sequence: CASKRSNQPQHF.

The V gene is TRBV18, the J gene TRBJ2-6; unclear D gene. V lost 6 bases and J lost 0, with 9 bases in between. This CDR3 contains 15 residues. The V gene's germline CDR1 is KGHSH and CDR2 LQKENI. CDR3: CASSQVSSGANVLTF. CDR3 DNA sequence: TGTGCCAGCTCGCAAGTGAGCTCTGGGGCCAACGTCCTGACTTTC.

The gene calls are TRBV5-3 and TRBJ1-4, with D maybe TRBD1 (5 bases). TRBV5-3 is recorded as an ORF, its role being uncertain. This CDR3 region has 17 residues. Trimming took 0 bases from V and 7 from J, leaving 19 bases between them. CDR3 sequence reads: CARSLGNERGGSEKLFF. For the CDR3, the DNA is TGTGCCAGAAGCTTGGGAAATGAACGGGGCGGGAGTGAAAAACTGTTTTTT.